These T cell receptor beta chains were read from a single sample in a study of T cell responses to AZD1222 COVID-19 vaccine. Clones were sequenced by immunoSEQ multiplex PCR, and TCRdb holds only the in-frame ones, with some missing. The sample includes around 120,000 clones, 84% of them seen just once. Sequencing used peripheral blood, obtained 28 days after the second AZD1222 dose. The receptors were gathered from an adult who received the AZD1222 COVID-19 vaccine. The CDR3 runs from the conserved cysteine through the conserved F or W. The D gene is left open where the match is weak. Clone size is shown for a subset of rows, as once, few, many or a class of expanded clone.

>NA|NA|TRBV9|TRBJ2-1
CASSFYAGHSYNEQFF
TGTGCCAGCAGCTTCTACGCGGGGCACTCCTACAATGAGCAGTTCTTC
>NA|NA|TRBV2|TRBJ1-5
CASSLGEQPQHF
TGTGCCAGCAGCCTAGGAGAACAGCCCCAGCATTTT
>NA|NA|TRBV6-5|TRBJ2-7
CASSSQAERIYEQYF
TGTGCCAGCTCCTCCCAGGCGGAGCGAATCTACGAGCAGTACTTC
>TRBD1|NA|TRBV25-1|TRBJ2-7
CASSEPRQGVNEQYF
TGTGCCAGCAGTGAACCCCGGCAGGGGGTCAACGAGCAGTACTTC
>TRBD1|NA|TRBV5-1|TRBJ1-4
CASSPTGTGFEKLFF
TGCGCCAGCAGCCCCACCGGGACAGGGTTTGAAAAACTGTTTTTT
>NA|NA|TRBV5-6|TRBJ2-7
CASSLGGLRSYEQYF
TGTGCCAGCAGCTTAGGGGGGCTTAGGTCCTACGAGCAGTACTTC
>TRBD1|NA|TRBV27|TRBJ1-2
CASSFSGQRYGYTF
TGTGCCAGCAGTTTCTCGGGACAGAGATATGGCTACACCTTC
>NA|NA|TRBV5-4|TRBJ1-6
CASSLVQNNNSPLHF
TGTGCCAGCAGCTTGGTTCAGAATAATAATTCACCCCTCCACTTT
>TRBD1|NA|TRBV7-9|TRBJ2-7
CASSPRFQGAGVYEQYF
TGTGCCAGCAGCCCGCGGTTCCAGGGGGCAGGGGTCTACGAGCAGTACTTC
>NA|NA|TRBV28|TRBJ2-2
CASDTGTGELFF
TGTGCCAGCGATACAGGGACCGGGGAGCTGTTTTTT
>NA|NA|TRBV7-2|TRBJ2-7
CASSLGGTPAYEQYF
TGTGCCAGCAGCTTAGGAGGTACTCCCGCCTACGAGCAGTACTTC
>NA|NA|TRBV5-6|TRBJ1-5
CASSLVDQPQHF
TGTGCCAGCAGCTTGGTAGATCAGCCCCAGCATTTT
>NA|NA|TRBV21-1|TRBJ1-5
CASSKALRQDSNQPQHF
TGTGCCAGCAGCAAAGCGCTCAGGCAGGATAGCAATCAGCCCCAGCATTTT
>NA|NA|TRBV19|TRBJ1-3
CASSAGARTGNTIYF
TGTGCCAGTAGTGCGGGGGCGCGGACTGGAAACACCATATATTTT
>NA|NA|TRBV7-9|TRBJ1-2
CASTPRGVTYGYTF
TGTGCCAGCACCCCGAGGGGAGTCACCTATGGCTACACCTTC
>NA|NA|TRBV19|TRBJ1-5
CASSPTVRSNQPQHF
TGTGCCAGTAGTCCGACAGTTAGAAGCAATCAGCCCCAGCATTTT
>TRBD2|NA|TRBV10-3|TRBJ2-2
CAIAGDTGELFF
TGTGCCATTGCGGGGGACACCGGGGAGCTGTTTTTT
>NA|NA|TRBV6-5|TRBJ1-2
CASSYSSGRDYGYTF
TGTGCCAGCAGTTACTCTTCAGGGCGGGACTATGGCTACACCTTC
>NA|NA|TRBV7-2|TRBJ2-7
CASSEGRFNEQYF
TGTGCCAGCTCGGAGGGCCGCTTCAACGAGCAGTACTTC
>NA|NA|TRBV5-8|TRBJ1-1
CASRRYYEAFF
TGTGCCAGCCGGAGGTATTATGAAGCTTTCTTT
>NA|few|TRBV27|TRBJ1-2
CASSLFQGKGGYTF
TGTGCCAGCAGTTTATTTCAGGGAAAAGGGGGCTACACCTTC
>NA|NA|TRBV11-2|TRBJ1-3
CAHPWARYTIYF
TGTGCCCACCCCTGGGCGCGGTACACCATATATTTT
>NA|NA|TRBV28|TRBJ1-5
CASSPTRSSNQPQHF
TGTGCCAGCAGTCCTACCCGTTCTAGCAATCAGCCCCAGCATTTT
>NA|NA|TRBV12-3/TRBV12-4|TRBJ2-5
CASSLGGQETQYF
TGTGCCAGCAGTTTAGGGGGGCAAGAGACCCAGTACTTC
>TRBD2|few|TRBV2|TRBJ2-5
CASGTGTTQETQYF
TGTGCCAGCGGGACCGGGACTACACAAGAGACCCAGTACTTC
>NA|once|TRBV3-1/TRBV3-2|TRBJ1-6
CASSQRVPVLSSYNSPLHF
TGTGCCAGCAGCCAAAGAGTGCCGGTCTTAAGCTCCTATAATTCACCCCTCCACTTT
>NA|NA|TRBV6-5|TRBJ1-5
CASSYSRGKDQPQHF
TGTGCCAGCAGTTACTCGAGGGGGAAGGATCAGCCCCAGCATTTT
>NA|NA|TRBV5-6|TRBJ2-7
CASSANTSGQVNYEQYF
TGTGCCAGCAGCGCCAACACCTCGGGACAAGTCAACTACGAGCAGTACTTC
>NA|NA|TRBV5-6|TRBJ2-1
CASSNGFGYNEQFF
TGTGCCAGCAGCAACGGTTTCGGCTACAATGAGCAGTTCTTC
>TRBD2|NA|TRBV4-2|TRBJ2-7
CASSQDLLAGGLSYEQYF
TGTGCCAGCAGCCAAGATTTACTAGCGGGGGGACTCTCCTACGAGCAGTACTTC
>NA|NA|TRBV5-1|TRBJ1-6
CASSSGGRYNSPLHF
TGCGCCAGCAGCTCCGGGGGGCGGTATAATTCACCCCTCCACTTT
>NA|NA|TRBV28|TRBJ1-1
CATIGPRGTEAFF
TGTGCCACCATTGGGCCTAGGGGCACTGAAGCTTTCTTT
>TRBD1|NA|TRBV4-3|TRBJ2-7
CASSPGQGFSEQYF
TGCGCCAGCAGCCCGGGACAGGGGTTCAGCGAGCAGTACTTC
>NA|NA|TRBV15|TRBJ2-7
CATSRDYPGSLQPYEQYF
TGTGCCACCAGCAGAGATTATCCGGGGTCACTTCAGCCCTACGAGCAGTACTTC
>NA|NA|TRBV15|TRBJ1-3
CATSRGGDENTIYF
TGTGCCACCAGCAGGGGGGGGGACGAAAACACCATATATTTT
>NA|NA|TRBV28|TRBJ1-5
CASSLLGNQPQHF
TGTGCCAGCAGTTTGTTGGGGAATCAGCCCCAGCATTTT
>TRBD1|NA|TRBV6-4|TRBJ2-2
CASRSSDRGVAGELFF
TGTGCCAGCAGATCCTCGGACAGGGGGGTGGCCGGGGAGCTGTTTTTT
>NA|NA|TRBV27|TRBJ1-2
CASSRGVSPSNYGYTF
TGTGCCAGCAGTAGGGGGGTCAGCCCTTCTAACTATGGCTACACCTTC
>NA|NA|TRBV4-1|TRBJ1-4
CASTRKENEKLFF
TGCGCCAGCACAAGGAAAGAGAATGAAAAACTGTTTTTT
>NA|NA|TRBV6-5|TRBJ1-6
CASSYSISSPLHF
TGTGCCAGCAGTTACTCGATCTCTTCACCCCTCCACTTT
>NA|NA|TRBV12-5|TRBJ1-1
CASGLGGWTEAFF
TGTGCTAGTGGTTTGGGGGGCTGGACTGAAGCTTTCTTT
>TRBD1|NA|TRBV6-5|TRBJ1-1
CASSYGDRGVHTEAFF
TGTGCCAGCAGTTACGGGGACAGGGGTGTCCACACTGAAGCTTTCTTT
>NA|NA|TRBV5-6|TRBJ2-7
CASSLSNEQYF
TGTGCCAGCAGCTTGAGTAACGAGCAGTACTTC
>TRBD1|once|TRBV6-5|TRBJ1-1
CASRDRVGTEAFF
TGTGCCAGCAGGGACAGGGTAGGCACTGAAGCTTTCTTT
>NA|NA|TRBV30|TRBJ2-4
CAWSDTRKGIQYF
TGTGCCTGGAGTGACACCCGCAAGGGCATTCAGTACTTC
>NA|once|TRBV7-9|TRBJ2-7
CASSLGGDNYEQYF
TGTGCCAGCAGCTTAGGAGGGGACAACTACGAGCAGTACTTC
>NA|NA|TRBV2|TRBJ2-7
CASSVQQLPSYEQYF
TGTGCCAGCAGTGTGCAGCAACTGCCATCCTACGAGCAGTACTTC
>TRBD1|NA|TRBV18|TRBJ1-4
CASSPGQGKTEKLFF
TGTGCCAGCTCGCCCGGACAGGGGAAGACTGAAAAACTGTTTTTT
>NA|few|TRBV7-9|TRBJ1-1
CASSFSLTDTEAFF
TGTGCCAGCAGCTTTTCCCTGACAGACACTGAAGCTTTCTTT